This T cell receptor beta chain was identified in a study of CXCR3-negative and CXCR3-positive naive CD8 T cells. Study-level results: Naive cells positive for CXCR3 carried more hydrophobic TRB CDR3s than CXCR3-negative ones. Diversity ran similarly high across both naive subsets but far lower in memory CD8+ cells.

UMI-labeled 5' RACE TRB cDNA libraries were prepared from the cells. TCRdb re-called the 5' RACE reads; one entry per CDR3 protein, DNA not given. This specimen shows approximately 90,000 distinct CDR3 sequences; the ten leading clones hold approximately 0.53%. Researchers reported sorting every CD8+ T cell subset in triplicate, around 300,000 cells per sort. By phenotype, naive CD8+ T cells were CD45RO-CCR7+CD27+CD95-. CDR3 length equals 13 residues. The germline CDR1 and CDR2 sequences are SQVTM and ANQGSEA. Concerning this clonotype: Its antigen is not known.

Sequences were obtained from naive CXCR3+ CD8+ T cells from blood. This sample's subset: CD45RO-CCR7+CD27+CD95- naive CD8+ T cells expressing CXCR3 (TNR3+). The chain has TRBV29-1 and TRBJ2-7; TCRdb gives TRBD2 as the D gene, but with no DNA this cannot be confirmed. The sequence was collected from a human donor in good health. Some clones in this sample may be carry-over from other donors' samples. CDR3 residues: CSASLTVSYEQYF.